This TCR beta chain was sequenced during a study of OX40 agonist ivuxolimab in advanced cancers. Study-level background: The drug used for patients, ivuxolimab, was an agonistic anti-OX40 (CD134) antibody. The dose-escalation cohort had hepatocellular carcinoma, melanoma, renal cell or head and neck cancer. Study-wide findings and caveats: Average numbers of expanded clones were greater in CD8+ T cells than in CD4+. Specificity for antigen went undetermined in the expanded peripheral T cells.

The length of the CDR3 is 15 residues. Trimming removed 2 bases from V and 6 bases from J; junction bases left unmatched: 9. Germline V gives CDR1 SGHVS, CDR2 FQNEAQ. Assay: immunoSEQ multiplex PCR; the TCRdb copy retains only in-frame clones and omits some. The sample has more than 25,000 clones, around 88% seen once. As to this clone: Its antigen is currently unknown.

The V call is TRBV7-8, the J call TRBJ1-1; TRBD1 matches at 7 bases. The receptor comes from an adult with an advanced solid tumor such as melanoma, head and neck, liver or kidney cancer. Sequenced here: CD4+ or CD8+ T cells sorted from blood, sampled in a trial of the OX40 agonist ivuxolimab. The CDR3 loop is CASSLRTGLPPEAFF. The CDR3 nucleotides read TGTGCCAGCAGCTTACGGACAGGCTTACCCCCTGAAGCTTTCTTT.